The 9 T cell receptor beta chains reported below all come from one sample, sequenced in a study of T cells in Graves' hyperthyroidism and ophthalmopathy. Researchers amplified the TCR beta CDR3 regions from RNA transcripts. Using the HTBI primer set, a first-round RT-PCR was run on the TCR CDR3. TCRdb independently ran MiXCR on the multiplex PCR reads; one entry per CDR3 protein. The profile covers 550,000 to 700,000 distinct CDR3 sequences, with around 15% appearing a single time and about 3.9% taken by the ten largest. Sequenced material: blood. Receptor source: a woman in her thirties or forties with Graves' ophthalmopathy.

Many counts were recorded for this clonotype. The gene calls are TRBV6-1 and TRBJ1-6, with no clear D. Per germline, CDR1 MNHNS and CDR2 SASEGT. V gave up 2 bases and J gave up 8 bases, with 7 bases separating them. This CDR3 has 13 residues. The CDR3 sequence is CASSEHEDSPLHF. The CDR3 DNA follows: TGTGCCAGCAGTGAACACGAGGATTCACCCCTCCACTTT.

This clonotype was recorded many times. The chain uses TRBV10-3 and TRBJ1-2; 7 positions agree with TRBD1. Germline lookup yields CDR1 ENHRY and CDR2 SYGVKD. The ends lost 0 bases at V and 8 bases at J; junction bases unmatched: 9. The CDR3 loop spans 15 amino acids. The CDR3 spells CAISESKRQGDGYTF. CDR3 DNA sequence: TGTGCCATCAGTGAGTCGAAAAGACAGGGAGACGGCTACACCTTC.

This clonotype was counted ten times or more. V usage is TRBV19 and J usage is TRBJ2-5; 12 bases map to TRBD2. There are 17 residues in the CDR3. The germline CDR1 and CDR2 sequences are LNHDA and SQIVND (reference sequence). V was clipped by 5 bases and J by 3 bases; unmatched bases: 10. CDR3 bases: TGTGCCAGTAGTCCACCGGGACTAGCGGGCCTTAAAGAGACCCAGTACTTC. Residues: CASSPPGLAGLKETQYF.

This clonotype was seen ten or more times. The chain recombines TRBV12-3 or TRBV12-4 with TRBJ1-2; the D gene is possibly TRBD1 (5 bases). The CDR3 loop spans 15 amino acids. V was cut by 3 bases and J by 0 bases, with 11 bases left in between. CDR3 sequence reads: CASSFNRGTNYGYTF. CDR3 DNA sequence: TGTGCCAGCAGTTTTAATAGGGGTACTAACTATGGCTACACCTTC.

This clonotype was counted many times. The chain's CDR3 is CASSSGGSLNEQYF. The CDR3 region has the DNA TGTGCCAGCAGCTCCGGCGGGTCTTTGAACGAGCAGTACTTC. The J gene is TRBJ2-7, the V gene TRBV11-3; weak D call: TRBD2 (5 bases). The germline V and J ends were trimmed by 4 bases and 5 bases, with 15 bases remaining between them. This CDR3 comprises 14 residues. Germline V lookup: CDR1 SGHNT, CDR2 YENEEA.

As for this clonotype: This may stem from a read error, because a much larger clone lies one nucleotide away. J is TRBJ2-7 and V is TRBV7-2, with D possibly TRBD1 on 5 matching bases. Germline V gene data show CDR1 as SGHTA and CDR2 as FQGNSA. The CDR3 contains 15 residues. The CDR3 DNA is TGTGCCAGCAGCTTAGCGGGGCGGTCTCGTGACGAGCAGTGCTTC. Translated, it gives CASSLAGRSRDEQCF.

This clonotype has only a few counts. V gene TRBV5-1 combines with J gene TRBJ1-6; D gene ambiguous. Germline values: CDR1 SGHRS, CDR2 YFSETQ. The V and J ends lost 0 bases and 10 bases respectively, with 8 bases between them. The CDR3 loop spans 13 amino acids. In DNA form, the CDR3 reads TGCGCCAGCAGCTTGGAGGGTCGGTCACCCCTCCACTTT. It specifies CASSLEGRSPLHF.

This clonotype came up many times. The V gene is TRBV7-6, the J gene TRBJ2-5; TRBD2 agrees at 7 bases. Germline trimming cut 4 bases from V and 5 bases from J; bases unmatched to any gene: 4. This CDR3 is 13 amino acids long. Germline V gene data show CDR1 as SGHVS and CDR2 as FNYEAQ. The CDR3 region is CASSSWGGETQYF. The CDR3, as DNA: TGTGCCAGCAGCTCCTGGGGGGGGGAGACCCAGTACTTC.

This clonotype occurred a few times. The chain uses TRBV19 and TRBJ2-5, with 7 nucleotides matching TRBD2. The CDR3 covers 11 residues. The V segment lost 11 bases and the J segment 5 bases; nucleotides outside the gene matches: 5. Germline V lookup: CDR1 LNHDA, CDR2 SQIVND (reference sequence). The CDR3 DNA sequence: TGTGCCCCCCTCGGGAGGGAGACCCAGTACTTC. Translation: CAPLGRETQYF.